This entry lists 8 T cell receptor beta chains sequenced from one sample in a study of T cells after yellow fever vaccination. TCRdb fed the 5' RACE reads into MiXCR, producing one record per CDR3 protein. The table shows 620,000 or so distinct CDR3 sequences, with around 12% occurring only once. Sample: PBMCs, taken on the day of the yellow fever booster vaccination. Receptors were obtained from a man aged 25-45 years who received the YFV17D yellow fever vaccine.

The genes are TRBV10-3 and TRBJ2-2; a weak D match, TRBD2 (6 bases). In germline, CDR1 is ENHRY, CDR2 SYGVKD. Trimming took off 8 bases at V and 0 bases at J, with 13 bases between the two ends. The CDR3 is 15 amino acids. Written as DNA, the CDR3 is TGTGCCATCCGGGGAGCGGGCACGAACACCGGGGAGCTGTTTTTT. This sequence encodes CAIRGAGTNTGELFF.

V and J are TRBV7-6 and TRBJ2-7; D might be TRBD2 (6 bases). Germline loops: CDR1 SGHVS, CDR2 FNYEAQ. The CDR3 runs 14 residues. Trimming left V 5 bases short and J 2 bases short, with 13 bases between. The DNA of the CDR3 is TGTGCCAGCAGCCCGGGACTCGATGCCTACGAGCAGTACTTC. This encodes CASSPGLDAYEQYF.

The V gene is TRBV6-1, the J gene TRBJ1-5, with unresolved D. The germline gives CDR1 MNHNS, CDR2 SASEGT. The CDR3 extends over 15 amino acids. Trimming removed 0 bases from V and 0 bases from J, with 6 bases in between. CDR3 loop: CASSEAHSSNQPQHF. CDR3 coding DNA: TGTGCCAGCAGTGAAGCGCACAGTAGCAATCAGCCCCAGCATTTT.

CDR3 nucleotides: TGTGCCAGCAGCCCCGGGGGGGGCGATAGCACAGATACGCAGTATTTT. Translated, it gives CASSPGGGDSTDTQYF. The chain recombines TRBV7-2 with TRBJ2-3, with TRBD2 identical over 8 bases. Germline V gives CDR1 SGHTA, CDR2 FQGNSA. Trimming took 5 bases from V and 0 from J; bases not matched to a gene: 7. This CDR3 contains 16 residues. Looking up the rest from reference TRBV7-2 and TRBJ2-3 gives the full variable domain: GAGVSQSPSNKVTEKGKDVELRCDPISGHTALYWYRQSLGQGLEFLIYFQGNSAPDKSGLPSDRFSAERTGGSVSTLTIQRTQQEDSAVYLCASSPGGGDSTDTQYFGPGTRLTVL.

V gene TRBV20-1 combines with J gene TRBJ2-7; D remains ambiguous. This CDR3 is built from 12 residues. Trimming stripped 6 bases from V and 3 bases from J, with 12 bases between. Germline V gene sequence: CDR1 DFQATT, CDR2 SNEGSKA (reference sequence). For the CDR3, the DNA is TGCAGTGCCACTCGGCGGAACTACGAGCAGTACTTC. This translates into CSATRRNYEQYF.

This chain connects TRBV10-3 to TRBJ2-5; D unresolved. CDR1 and CDR2 (germline): ENHRY, SYGVKD. Trimming pared 2 bases from V and 1 base from J, leaving 8 bases between. CDR3 size: 14 residues. CDR3 loop: CAISERGTQETQYF. In DNA form, the CDR3 reads TGTGCCATCAGTGAGAGAGGAACCCAAGAGACCCAGTACTTC.

The CDR3 reads CAIRTRSNEQFF. The CDR3 nucleotides read TGCGCCATCCGGACTAGGTCGAATGAGCAGTTCTTC. The chain is built from TRBV23-1 and TRBJ2-1, with TRBD2 identical over 7 bases. TRBV23-1 is an ORF for which the function is uncertain. This CDR3 spans 12 amino acids. V shed 10 bases and J 7 bases; nucleotides not matched to a gene: 7.

This clonotype was picked up a small number of times. This chain uses TRBV6-5 with TRBJ1-5; no definite D call. The V gene lost 10 bases and the J gene lost 1 base, with 8 bases spanning the gap. This CDR3 has 12 residues. CDR1 MNHEY and CDR2 SVGAGI come from the germline V gene. CDR3 in DNA: TGTGCCACCGGGGTGAGCAATCAGCCCCAGCATTTT. It codes for CATGVSNQPQHF.